This T cell receptor beta chain was identified during a study of blood T cell repertoires in COVID-19. Study-wide background: T cells, B-cell-depleted T cells, or PBMCs supplied cDNA or gDNA.

The CDR3 is 16 amino acids. Germline V gene data show CDR1 as SGDLS and CDR2 as YYNGEE. With V trimmed by 2 bases and J by 0 bases, 6 bases remained unmatched. The data were produced by immunoSEQ multiplex PCR, yet TCRdb's version contains in-frame clones alone and is incomplete. The sample has about 260,000 clones, 75% to 90% seen once. The sample comprised peripheral blood. The chain uses TRBV9 and TRBJ1-2, with 8 bases that match TRBD1. The source is an older woman with COVID-19, enrolled during active disease. CDR3 region: CASSVTSGGPNYGYTF. The CDR3 DNA follows: TGTGCCAGCAGCGTGACGTCAGGGGGCCCTAACTATGGCTACACCTTC.